One sample yielded the 9 T cell receptor beta chains listed below, sequenced in a study of blood T cell repertoires in COVID-19. The assay was immunoSEQ multiplex PCR, and TCRdb's table has in-frame clones only and misses some. This table holds some 97,000 clones, 80% found once. Sequencing was carried out using peripheral blood. The receptors derive from a man aged 70 or older with active or convalescent COVID-19.

The chain carries TRBV19 and TRBJ2-5; D may be TRBD1 (6 bases). This CDR3 comprises 14 residues. Trimming took 6 bases from V and 6 from J, leaving 17 bases between them. The germline gives CDR1 LNHDA, CDR2 SQIVND (reference sequence). This CDR3 reads CASRTTLQGKTQYF. CDR3 in DNA: TGTGCCAGTAGAACCACCCTACAGGGAAAGACCCAGTACTTC.

The rearrangement links TRBV7-6 to TRBJ1-1; D remains unclear. Germline CDR1 reads SGHVS; CDR2 reads FNYEAQ. Trimming took 5 bases from V and 0 from J, leaving 10 bases between them. The CDR3 consists of 14 residues. Written as DNA, the CDR3 is TGTGCCAGCAGCGACACAGTTCTGAACACTGAAGCTTTCTTT. Translated: CASSDTVLNTEAFF.

The chain has TRBV2 and TRBJ2-7; 7 bases fit TRBD1. With 5 bases clipped from V and 4 bases from J, the junction kept 8 bases outside the gene matches. Germline CDR1 reads SNHLY; CDR2 reads FYNNEI. The CDR3 is made up of 14 amino acids. CDR3 in amino acids: CASSLSRGQYEQYF. CDR3 DNA sequence: TGTGCCAGCAGTCTGTCTCGGGGACAGTACGAGCAGTACTTC.

J is TRBJ1-2 and V is TRBV25-1, with D tentatively TRBD1 (6 bases). The CDR3 has 15 amino acids. Germline values: CDR1 MGHDK, CDR2 SYGVNS. Trimming cost V 1 base and J 0 bases, with 9 bases left between them. The CDR3 sequence: CASSESRGPNYGYTF. DNA of the CDR3: TGTGCCAGCAGTGAATCCAGGGGCCCTAACTATGGCTACACCTTC.

The rearrangement uses TRBV5-1 and TRBJ2-7; D perhaps matches TRBD2 (5 bases). The CDR3 covers 13 residues. CDR1 and CDR2 from the germline V gene are SGHRS and YFSETQ. The ends were cut back, 4 bases at V and 0 bases at J, with 8 bases in the middle. The CDR3 loop reads CASSGENSYEQYF. CDR3 nucleotides: TGCGCCAGCAGCGGGGAGAACTCCTACGAGCAGTACTTC.

The V and J genes are TRBV5-6 and TRBJ1-1; tentatively, D is TRBD1 (5 bases). Trimming took off 3 bases at V and 1 base at J, with 10 bases between the two ends. Germline V CDR1 and CDR2: SGHDT, YYEEEE. The CDR3 is 14 residues long. This chain's CDR3 is CASSWGQGNTEAFF. The DNA for the CDR3 is TGTGCCAGCAGCTGGGGTCAGGGGAACACTGAAGCTTTCTTT.

The J gene is TRBJ2-1, the V gene TRBV7-3; D is uncertain. Germline V gene lookup returns CDR1 SGHTA and CDR2 FQGTGA. This CDR3 contains 13 residues. The V and J ends lost 2 bases and 8 bases respectively, with 10 bases between them. The chain's CDR3 is CASSLLDAHEQFF. The CDR3 coding sequence is TGTGCCAGCAGCTTACTAGATGCCCATGAGCAGTTCTTC.

The chain joins TRBV28 to TRBJ1-2, with D perhaps matching TRBD1 (5 bases). The CDR3 contains 13 residues. With 5 bases removed from V and 2 bases from J, the gap between germline ends came to 9 bases. From germline, CDR1 is MDHEN and CDR2 SYDVKM. The CDR3 DNA reads TGTGCCAGCAGTGCCGGGGGGAACTATGGCTACACCTTC. This sequence encodes CASSAGGNYGYTF.

The chain carries TRBV5-6 and TRBJ2-5, with D unclear. CDR1 is SGHDT and CDR2 is YYEEEE in the germline V gene. The CDR3 extends over 14 amino acids. V was cut by 1 base and J by 4 bases, with 11 bases left in between. The CDR3: CASSLRAFRETQYF. As DNA, the CDR3 is TGTGCCAGCAGCTTGCGAGCTTTCCGAGAGACCCAGTACTTC.